Following are 26 T cell receptor beta chains from one sample sequenced in a study of blood T cell repertoires in COVID-19. The table came from immunoSEQ multiplex PCR; TCRdb's copy has only in-frame clones and leaves some out. The sample includes more than 65,000 clones, roughly 89% of them seen just once. The sequenced sample consisted of peripheral blood. These receptors were obtained from a woman aged 45-65 years with acute or convalescent COVID-19.

CDR3 coding DNA: TGCAGCGTTGGACAGGGGGCCCTTAACACTGAAGCTTTCTTT. Its translation is CSVGQGALNTEAFF. V gene TRBV29-1 combines with J gene TRBJ1-1; 10 nucleotides agree with TRBD1. The CDR3 has 14 amino acids. Losses at the gene ends were 4 bases for V and 2 bases for J; bases not matched to a gene: 4. CDR1 is SQVTM, CDR2 ANQGSEA, per germline.

This chain connects TRBV4-3 to TRBJ1-1; perhaps TRBD1 as D (6 bases). Germline CDR1 and CDR2: LGHNA and YSLEER. With 4 bases removed from V and 0 bases from J, the gap between germline ends came to 12 bases. The CDR3 loop spans 15 amino acids. The CDR3 DNA sequence: TGCGCCAGCAGCCCTGCAGAGGGGGTGAACACTGAAGCTTTCTTT. Protein sequence: CASSPAEGVNTEAFF.

This chain connects TRBV12-3 or TRBV12-4 to TRBJ1-1, with unresolved D. V was clipped by 3 bases and J by 1 base, with 6 bases between them. This CDR3 comprises 13 residues. The DNA for the CDR3 is TGTGCCAGCAGTTTTCAGAAGAACACTGAAGCTTTCTTT. Protein sequence: CASSFQKNTEAFF.

The rearrangement joins TRBV19 to TRBJ2-1; 10 nucleotides align to TRBD2. V lost 7 bases, J lost 7 bases, and 10 bases stayed unmatched. The germline V gene has CDR1 LNHDA and CDR2 SQIVND (reference sequence). This CDR3 spans 15 amino acids. The CDR3, as DNA: TGTGCCAGTACCTCGGCTAGCGGGGGAAGGAATGAGCAGTTCTTC. It encodes CASTSASGGRNEQFF. The full variable domain, rest sourced from reference TRBV19 and TRBJ2-1, is DGGITQSPKYLFRKEGQNVTLSCEQNLNHDAMYWYRQDPGQGLRLIYYSQIVNDFQKGDIAEGYSVSREKKESFPLTVTSAQKNPTAFYLCASTSASGGRNEQFFGPGTRLTVL.

The chain recombines TRBV6-2 or TRBV6-3 with TRBJ2-7, with no clear D. The CDR3 has 15 amino acids. Germline CDR1 MNHEY, CDR2 SVGEGT. V was cut by 2 bases and J by 0 bases, with 11 bases left in between. Here the CDR3 reads CASSYGARSSYEQYF. The CDR3 DNA follows: TGTGCCAGCAGTTACGGCGCAAGGAGCTCCTACGAGCAGTACTTC.

The chain is built from TRBV5-1 and TRBJ1-3; D unresolved. Trimming took off 0 bases at V and 4 bases at J, with 14 bases between the two ends. The CDR3 length is 16 residues. Per the germline V gene, CDR1 is SGHRS and CDR2 is YFSETQ. CDR3 sequence reads: CASSLGDSVLGNTIYF. In nucleotides, the CDR3 is TGCGCCAGCAGCTTGGGCGACTCGGTATTGGGAAACACCATATATTTT.

The V call is TRBV5-1, the J call TRBJ2-1; 7 bases match TRBD2. This CDR3 has 15 amino acids. V shed 0 bases and J 4 bases; nucleotides not matched to a gene: 4. In germline, CDR1 is SGHRS, CDR2 YFSETQ. The CDR3 reads CASSLGGSTYNEQFF. CDR3 nucleotides: TGCGCCAGCAGCTTGGGCGGGAGTACGTACAATGAGCAGTTCTTC.

This chain links TRBV5-1 with TRBJ2-3; 7 bases align to TRBD1. Germline V gives CDR1 SGHRS, CDR2 YFSETQ. This CDR3 is 13 amino acids long. J lost 6 bases, V lost 0 bases, and 1 base had no gene match. CDR3: CASSLATGDTQYF. The CDR3 region has the DNA TGCGCCAGCAGCTTGGCGACAGGGGATACGCAGTATTTT.

The chain employs TRBV12-3 or TRBV12-4 and TRBJ1-5, with a tentative D call TRBD1 (6 bases). The CDR3 loop spans 13 amino acids. V was trimmed by 5 bases and J by 4 bases, leaving 9 bases between them. Here the CDR3 DNA reads TGTGCCAGCAGTCTAACAGGGAATCAGCCCCAGCATTTT. This codes for CASSLTGNQPQHF.

This clone was seen a few times. CDR3 region: CASSQDGTSGGDPYEQYF. CDR3 nucleotide sequence: TGTGCCAGCAGCCAGGACGGGACTAGCGGGGGGGACCCCTACGAGCAGTACTTC. V is TRBV3-1 (or the pseudogene TRBV3-2) and J is TRBJ2-7, with TRBD2 identical over 16 bases. The V and J ends lost 3 bases and 2 bases, in that order; junction bases with no gene match: 7. The CDR3 contains 18 residues. CDR1 is LGHDT and CDR2 is YNNKEL in the germline V gene (reference sequence).

The rearrangement joins TRBV5-8 to TRBJ1-3; a possible D gene is TRBD1 (6 bases). V was cut by 0 bases and J by 0 bases, with 7 bases left in between. In germline, CDR1 is SGHTS, CDR2 YDEGEE. This CDR3 region has 15 residues. The CDR3, as DNA: TGTGCCAGCAGCTTGGGACAGGACTCTGGAAACACCATATATTTT. This encodes CASSLGQDSGNTIYF.

The gene calls are TRBV19 and TRBJ1-2; weak D call: TRBD1 (5 bases). V lost 10 bases and J 8 bases, leaving 14 bases between the germline ends. The length of the CDR3 is 11 residues. The germline V gene has CDR1 LNHDA and CDR2 SQIVND (reference sequence). The CDR3 nucleotides are TGTGCCATTGGCGCGGGACTCGGCTACACCTTC. Amino acids: CAIGAGLGYTF.

The chain recombines TRBV19 with TRBJ2-7; 11 nucleotides match TRBD2. Germline lookup yields CDR1 LNHDA and CDR2 SQIVND (reference sequence). The CDR3 is made up of 16 amino acids. V trimming: 5 bases; J trimming: 2 bases; junction bases outside the gene matches: 8. The CDR3 loop reads CASSAQLAGAPYEQYF. DNA of the CDR3: TGTGCCAGTAGTGCCCAACTAGCGGGGGCCCCCTACGAGCAGTACTTC.

This clone was recorded a few times. The CDR3 spells CASSLRDWHTDTQYF. In DNA, the CDR3 is TGTGCCAGCAGCCTCCGGGACTGGCACACAGATACGCAGTATTTT. V is TRBV5-5 and J is TRBJ2-3, with D tentatively TRBD2 (6 bases). CDR1 and CDR2 (germline): SGHKS, YYEKEE (reference sequence). Trimming removed 4 bases from V and 2 bases from J, with 14 bases in between. This CDR3 has 15 residues.

As regards this clone: A junction boundary mismatches the germline segment, possibly from a read error. The chain couples TRBV9 to TRBJ1-4; D might be TRBD1 (6 bases). Germline values: CDR1 SGDLS, CDR2 YYNGEE. The CDR3 contains 16 residues. CDR3 sequence reads: CASSVAAGTTNEKLFF. CDR3 nucleotides: TGTGCCAGCAGCGTCGCTGCCGGGACAACAAATGAAAAACTGTTTTTT. The full variable domain, completed using reference TRBV9 and TRBJ1-4, is DSGVTQTPKHLITATGQRVTLRCSPRSGDLSVYWYQQSLDQGLQFLIQYYNGEERAKGNILERFSAQQFPDLHSELNLSSLELGDSALYFCASSVAAGTTNEKLFFGSGTQLSVL.

The chain carries TRBV6-5 and TRBJ1-5; D ambiguous. Trimming shortened V by 6 bases and J by 11 bases, and 17 bases separated the two germline ends. Germline V gene data show CDR1 as MNHEY and CDR2 as SVGAGI. The CDR3 has 13 amino acids. CDR3 region: CASSPGGGGTQHF. The DNA for the CDR3 is TGTGCCAGCAGCCCGGGAGGCGGCGGTACCCAGCATTTT.

The chain has TRBV20-1 and TRBJ1-2; 7 bases align to TRBD1. This CDR3 contains 11 residues. J lost 3 bases, V lost 6 bases, and 1 base had no gene match. Per the germline V gene, CDR1 is DFQATT and CDR2 is SNEGSKA (reference sequence). CDR3: CSAGTDYGYTF. DNA of the CDR3: TGCAGTGCGGGGACAGACTATGGCTACACCTTC.

This sequence joins TRBV3-1 (or the pseudogene TRBV3-2) and TRBJ2-7; D perhaps matches TRBD2 (6 bases). Germline V CDR1 and CDR2: LGHDT, YNNKEL (reference sequence). CDR3 length: 13 residues. With 3 bases removed from V and 7 bases from J, the gap between germline ends came to 13 bases. The CDR3 protein is CASSHTIGREQYF. Written as DNA, the CDR3 is TGTGCCAGCAGCCACACCATAGGGAGGGAGCAGTACTTC.

This clone was detected a few times. The chain recombines TRBV10-3 with TRBJ1-6, with D perhaps matching TRBD1 (6 bases). The ends were cut back, 10 bases at V and 10 bases at J, with 14 bases in the middle. This CDR3 is 12 amino acids long. Germline CDR1 ENHRY, CDR2 SYGVKD. Written as DNA, the CDR3 is TGTGCCACGCAGGGGTCGGGGTCACCCCTCCACTTT. Translated, it gives CATQGSGSPLHF.

Here the CDR3 DNA reads TGTGCCTGGAGTTACGGACAGGGGTTAGGGACTGAAGCTTTCTTT. This translates into CAWSYGQGLGTEAFF. The rearrangement joins TRBV30 to TRBJ1-1, with TRBD1 matching over 9 bases. J lost 5 bases, V lost 2 bases, and 9 bases had no gene match. CDR3 length equals 15 residues. CDR1 and CDR2 from the germline V gene are GTSNPN and SVGIG (reference sequence). The full variable domain, its missing parts supplied by reference TRBV30 and TRBJ1-1, is SQTIHQWPATLVQPVGSPLSLECTVEGTSNPNLYWYRQAAGRGLQLLFYSVGIGQISSEVPQNLSASRPQDRQFILSSKKLLLSDSGFYLCAWSYGQGLGTEAFFGQGTRLTVV.

This chain connects TRBV19 to TRBJ1-1; D perhaps matches TRBD1 (6 bases). CDR3 length: 13 residues. V was cut by 7 bases and J by 5 bases, with 14 bases left in between. From germline, CDR1 is LNHDA and CDR2 SQIVND (reference sequence). CDR3 sequence: CASTGGSRTEAFF. The CDR3 DNA reads TGTGCCAGTACGGGGGGCTCCCGAACTGAAGCTTTCTTT.

This clone has only one observation. The chain employs TRBV2 and TRBJ2-3, with TRBD2 matching 8 bases. Germline trimming cut 5 bases from V and 4 bases from J; bases unmatched to any gene: 2. Per germline, CDR1 SNHLY and CDR2 FYNNEI. The CDR3 consists of 13 residues. The CDR3 DNA sequence: TGTGCCAGCAGTCGGGAGGGCCCAGATACGCAGTATTTT. Translated: CASSREGPDTQYF.

CDR3 sequence: CASSQIDSKEKLFF. The CDR3 coding sequence is TGTGCCAGCAGCCAAATAGACAGTAAAGAAAAACTGTTTTTT. The chain carries TRBV3-1 (or the pseudogene TRBV3-2) and TRBJ1-4; tentative D call: TRBD1 (5 bases). CDR1 is LGHDT, CDR2 YNNKEL, per germline (reference sequence). With 2 bases removed from V and 8 bases from J, the gap between germline ends came to 12 bases. This CDR3 has 14 residues.

The rearrangement joins TRBV28 to TRBJ2-7, with D possibly TRBD1 on 7 matching bases. The V gene lost 9 bases and the J gene lost 4 bases, with 13 bases spanning the gap. The CDR3 is 12 amino acids. The germline CDR1 and CDR2 sequences are MDHEN and SYDVKM. The chain's CDR3 is CASGGGRYEQYF. For the CDR3, the DNA is TGTGCCAGTGGAGGGGGCAGGTACGAGCAGTACTTC. Full variable domain (missing parts from reference TRBV28 and TRBJ2-7): DVKVTQSSRYLVKRTGEKVFLECVQDMDHENMFWYRQDPGLGLRLIYFSYDVKMKEKGDIPEGYSVSREKKERFSLILESASTNQTSMYLCASGGGRYEQYFGPGTRLTVT.

This clone appeared a few times. The rearrangement joins TRBV28 to TRBJ1-1; 9 nucleotides match TRBD1. The germline gives CDR1 MDHEN, CDR2 SYDVKM. The junction had 14 bases not matched to a gene; V was cut back by 7 bases and J by 5 bases. The CDR3 has 16 amino acids. CDR3 sequence: CASTIRDRVIRTEAFF. CDR3 bases: TGTGCCAGCACCATCCGGGACAGGGTTATTAGAACTGAAGCTTTCTTT.

This chain uses TRBV14 with TRBJ2-1; D unresolved. Trimming left V 4 bases short and J 5 bases short, with 6 bases between. Per germline, CDR1 SGHDN and CDR2 FVKESK. The CDR3 totals 12 residues. The CDR3 nucleotides are TGTGCCAGCAGCCTCCAGAACAATGAGCAGTTCTTC. Translated, it gives CASSLQNNEQFF.